The rows below give T cell receptor beta chains drawn from one sample of a study of blood T cell repertoires in COVID-19. Assay used: immunoSEQ multiplex PCR; TCRdb lists only in-frame clones, some missing. Of 110,000 or so clones listed, 70% to 90% are singletons. Sequenced material: peripheral blood. The receptor set was obtained from a man aged 35 to 55 with acute or convalescent COVID-19. Both conserved end residues are part of each CDR3. The order of the fields is D gene, J gene, V gene, clone size, CDR3 DNA, CDR3 protein. The D gene is left open where the match is weak. A row's size may be missing; if present it is once, few, many or a size class.

>.|TRBJ1-1|TRBV19|.
TGTGCCAGCGAAACCACCGGGGGGGTTTGGACTGAAGCTTTCTTT
CASETTGGVWTEAFF
>.|TRBJ2-5|TRBV6-5|.
TGTGCCAGCACCAACGGGATCTGGGGAGAGACCCAGTACTTC
CASTNGIWGETQYF
>.|TRBJ2-3|TRBV18|once
TGTGCCAGCTCACCACCGGGACTTGCCACAGATACGCAGTATTTT
CASSPPGLATDTQYF
>.|TRBJ2-7|TRBV6-2/TRBV6-3|.
TGTGCCAGCAGTTCCCTTCGGGGGATAAACGAGCAGTACTTC
CASSSLRGINEQYF
>.|TRBJ2-7|TRBV2|once
TGTGCCAGCAGACGAGACAGAGACTACGAGCAGTACTTC
CASRRDRDYEQYF
>TRBD1|TRBJ2-5|TRBV9|.
TGTGCCAGCAGCGTAGGAGGGCAGGGGGCTAGGGAGACCCAGTACTTC
CASSVGGQGARETQYF
>.|TRBJ1-1|TRBV9|.
TGTGCCAGCAGCGATACGGGACTTAACACTGAAGCTTTCTTT
CASSDTGLNTEAFF
>TRBD1|TRBJ1-2|TRBV27|.
TGTGCCAGCACCTCGGGACAGGGGGATGGCTACACCTTC
CASTSGQGDGYTF
>TRBD2|TRBJ2-7|TRBV6-2/TRBV6-3|.
TGTGCCAGCAGCCCCAATGATCGCGGGACTAGCGGGACTTTC
CASSPNDRGTSGTF
>.|TRBJ2-1|TRBV19|.
TGTGCCAGTAGTCACTGGGAGAATGAGCAGTTCTTC
CASSHWENEQFF
>TRBD2|TRBJ2-7|TRBV6-2/TRBV6-3|few
TGTGCCAGCAGTTACTCGAAGCCGACTAGCGGGGGGGCCTACGAGCAGTACTTC
CASSYSKPTSGGAYEQYF
>TRBD1|TRBJ2-2|TRBV13|once
TGTGCCAGCAGCTTAGGGAGCGACAGGGTTAACACCGGGGAGCTGTTTTTT
CASSLGSDRVNTGELFF
>.|TRBJ2-7|TRBV5-1|.
TGCGCCAGCAGCCCCAGGAGGGGCTACGAGCAGTACTTC
CASSPRRGYEQYF
>.|TRBJ2-3|TRBV4-1|.
TGCGCCAGCAGCCAAGAGGGAGTGGCTAGCTGGGATACGCAGTATTTT
CASSQEGVASWDTQYF
>.|TRBJ2-5|TRBV15|.
TGTGCCACCAGCAGGGCGGGACAGCTCCAAGAGACCCAGTACTTC
CATSRAGQLQETQYF
>TRBD1|TRBJ2-1|TRBV9|.
TGTGCCAGCAGCGCAAGGACAGGTTTGAATGAGCAGTTCTTC
CASSARTGLNEQFF
>.|TRBJ1-2|TRBV2|.
TGTGCCAGCAGCCGGACAGCGCTTAACTATGGCTACACCTTC
CASSRTALNYGYTF
>.|TRBJ1-1|TRBV5-1|.
TGCGCCAGCAGCTTGGTGGGGGCCAGGGGAGCTTTCTTT
CASSLVGARGAFF
>.|TRBJ2-7|TRBV20-1|.
TGCAGTGCTAGTCGGGGGGCAGGGGACGGTTCCTACGAGCAGTACTTC
CSASRGAGDGSYEQYF
>TRBD1|TRBJ2-7|TRBV30|few
TGTGCCTGGGCTAGACAGGGGGCTCGCAGTTACGAGCAGTACTTC
CAWARQGARSYEQYF
>.|TRBJ1-2|TRBV7-9|.
TGTGCCAGCAGCTTAGTGCGCTATGGCTACACCTTC
CASSLVRYGYTF
>TRBD2|TRBJ2-1|TRBV5-1|.
TGCGCCAGTTCCTTCGGGGGGGCCGAAAATGAGCAGTTCTTC
CASSFGGAENEQFF
>.|TRBJ1-1|TRBV18|.
TGTGCCAGCTCACCACCGGGTAGGGGGAACACTGAAGCTTTCTTT
CASSPPGRGNTEAFF
>TRBD2|TRBJ2-7|TRBV5-1|.
TGCGCCAGCAGCTTGGGCGGGGGGCCCGAGCAGTACTTC
CASSLGGGPEQYF